This TCR beta chain was captured by sequencing in a study of cytomegalovirus exposure and HLA in healthy donors. The PCR employed 60 Vbeta primers together with 13 Jbeta primers. Sequenced by immunoSEQ multiplex PCR; TCRdb stores in-frame clones only, minus some. The sample includes roughly 120,000 clones, just over 15% of them seen just once. The donors, nominally healthy at sampling, likely had unrecorded immune exposures. The receptor's source is a woman aged 18-29 years in good health and CMV-seronegative. Material: PBMCs.

The CDR3 loop reads CASSSAYEQYF. DNA for the CDR3: TGTGCCAGCAGCTCAGCCTACGAGCAGTACTTC. The chain combines TRBV7-2 with TRBJ2-7, with D hard to call. The V and J ends lost 4 bases and 2 bases respectively, with 3 bases between them. Germline assignment: CDR1 SGHTA and CDR2 FQGNSA. CDR3 size: 11 residues.